The rows below give T cell receptor beta chains drawn from one sample of a study of OX40 agonist ivuxolimab in advanced cancers. TCRdb keeps only in-frame clones here, not all; method: immunoSEQ multiplex PCR. The sample carries about 130,000 clones, 93% recorded once. Sequenced here: CD4+ or CD8+ T cells sorted from blood, sampled in a trial of the OX40 agonist ivuxolimab. Receptors were obtained from an adult with an advanced solid tumor such as melanoma, head and neck, liver or kidney cancer. The CDR3 runs from the conserved cysteine through the conserved F or W. A D gene is named only where the DNA matches it firmly. Part of the rows lack a size; the others show once, few, many or a class for expanded clones.

>TRBV9|TRBJ1-1|-|-
TGTGCCAGCAGCGTATCATCAAACCGGGTGGGCACTGAAGCTTTCTTT
CASSVSSNRVGTEAFF
>TRBV9|TRBJ2-6|-|-
TGTGCCAGCAGCGTAGGGGACTCTGGGGCCAACGTCCTGACTTTC
CASSVGDSGANVLTF
>TRBV7-2|TRBJ2-1|TRBD2|-
TGTGCCAGCAGCTTTAGTAGCGGGAGGGTGAATGAGCAGTTCTTC
CASSFSSGRVNEQFF
>TRBV11-1|TRBJ1-2|TRBD1|-
TGTGCCAGCAGCCCATCGGACAGGGGACGGGGTCGGGACACCTTC
CASSPSDRGRGRDTF
>TRBV2|TRBJ1-2|-|-
TGTGCCAGCAGTGAGGAATATGGCTACACCTTC
CASSEEYGYTF
>TRBV18|TRBJ1-2|TRBD1|-
TGTGCCAGCTCACCCTTGGGACAGGACGCCTATGGCTACACCTTC
CASSPLGQDAYGYTF
>TRBV5-5|TRBJ1-6|-|-
TGTGCCAGCAGCTTAGGGCCGGGCCAGATGAATTCACCCCTCCACTTT
CASSLGPGQMNSPLHF
>TRBV7-2|TRBJ2-2|TRBD2|once
TGTGCCAGCAGCTTAGTGGGCGGGAGGAGGTCCGGGGAGCTGTTTTTT
CASSLVGGRRSGELFF
>TRBV9|TRBJ2-2|-|-
TGTGCCAGCAGCGTAGCTGGCAGGGCGAACACCGGGGAGCTGTTTTTT
CASSVAGRANTGELFF
>TRBV6-1|TRBJ1-2|TRBD1|-
TGTGCCAGCAGATTCGGACAGGGGTTAAGCAGCGGCTACACTTTC
CASRFGQGLSSGYTF
>TRBV5-1|TRBJ2-2|-|-
TGCGCCAGCAGCTTGGTGGCCTCTGGGGAGCTGTTTTTT
CASSLVASGELFF
>TRBV4-1|TRBJ2-3|TRBD2|-
TGCGCCAGCAGCCAAGACCACCCGGGAGGGGTGACAGATACGCAGTATTTT
CASSQDHPGGVTDTQYF
>TRBV12-5|TRBJ2-5|TRBD1|-
TGTGCTAGTGGTTTGTCGATGACAGGGAGCGAGACCCAGTACTTC
CASGLSMTGSETQYF
>TRBV7-7|TRBJ2-5|TRBD1|-
TGTGCTAGCAGCTTCTCCCACAGGGGGCCGGAGACCCAGTACTTC
CASSFSHRGPETQYF
>TRBV19|TRBJ2-3|TRBD2|-
TGTGCCAGTAGTTCGCGGGAGTATGACACAGATACGCAGTATTTT
CASSSREYDTDTQYF
>TRBV6-6|TRBJ2-7|TRBD1|-
TGTGCCAGCAGTCCCTGGGGACAGGTATTGTGGGAGCAGTACTTC
CASSPWGQVLWEQYF
>TRBV7-6|TRBJ2-5|-|-
TGTGCCAGCAGCCCACGGACGCAGCGGGAGACCCAGTACTTC
CASSPRTQRETQYF
>TRBV10-3|TRBJ1-3|-|-
TGTGCCATCAGTGAGGATTATGGGGGGGCGACTGGAAACACCATATATTTT
CAISEDYGGATGNTIYF
>TRBV29-1|TRBJ1-2|-|once
TGCAGCGTTGACGAGGCCCTAGGGGGTGGCTACACCTTC
CSVDEALGGGYTF
>TRBV5-1|TRBJ1-2|TRBD1|-
TGCGCCAGCAGCGGGTCGGGACAGAACTATGGCTACACCTTC
CASSGSGQNYGYTF
>TRBV11-2|TRBJ1-5|-|-
TGTGCCAGCAGCCTAGGGATACTCGGGCAGCCCCAGCATTTT
CASSLGILGQPQHF
>TRBV28|TRBJ1-1|-|few
TGTGCCAGCAGTTTGGGAGGTCAGGCTTTCTTT
CASSLGGQAFF
>TRBV11-1|TRBJ2-1|-|-
TGTGCCAGCAGCTTCACCCGTTTCGGCTACAATGAGCAGTTCTTC
CASSFTRFGYNEQFF
>TRBV5-8|TRBJ2-3|-|once
TGTGCCAGCAGCTTGGGGCAGTACACAGATACGCAGTATTTT
CASSLGQYTDTQYF
>TRBV7-9|TRBJ1-1|-|-
TGTGCCAGCAGCTTAGTCTTTGGCACTGAAGCTTTCTTT
CASSLVFGTEAFF
>TRBV9|TRBJ2-5|-|-
TGTGCCAGCAGCGTAGCGGGGGACCAAGAGACCCAGTACTTC
CASSVAGDQETQYF
>TRBV18|TRBJ1-6|TRBD1|-
TGTGCCAGCTCATCCGGACAGGCAACTAATTCACCCCTCCACTTT
CASSSGQATNSPLHF
>TRBV7-2|TRBJ1-3|-|-
TGTGCCAGCAGCTTAGAACCAGCTGGAAACACCATATATTTT
CASSLEPAGNTIYF
>TRBV27|TRBJ1-2|TRBD1|-
TGTGCCAGCACCCCCTGGGGTGGGGGGACAGGGAAGGGCTACACCTTC
CASTPWGGGTGKGYTF
>TRBV18|TRBJ1-5|TRBD1|few
TGTGCCAGCTCACCAAGACAGGGAATAGAGCAGCCCCAGCATTTT
CASSPRQGIEQPQHF
>TRBV5-4|TRBJ1-4|-|-
TGTGCCAGCAGCCTGGACCCTGGGGAAAAACTGTTTTTT
CASSLDPGEKLFF
>TRBV18|TRBJ1-6|-|-
TGTGCCAGCTCACCCCCCCCAGGGCCAAATTCACCCCTCCACTTT
CASSPPPGPNSPLHF
>TRBV7-6|TRBJ2-2|TRBD1|-
TGTGCCAGCAGCTTAGCGAGGCCAGGGGGATCCACCGGGGAGCTGTTTTTT
CASSLARPGGSTGELFF
>TRBV6-1|TRBJ1-2|-|-
TGTGCCAGCAGTGACAGGGGCTATGGCTACACCTTC
CASSDRGYGYTF
>TRBV5-3|TRBJ2-7|-|-
TGTGCCAGAAGCCGCCTAGCGACTCGGAAATACGAGCAGTACTTC
CARSRLATRKYEQYF
>TRBV18|TRBJ2-4|-|-
TGTGCCAGCTCAGTTGGGATTGAGGGGATTCAGTACTTC
CASSVGIEGIQYF
>TRBV7-2|TRBJ2-5|-|-
TGTGCCAGCAGTGCCCCGTACCAAGAGACCCAGTACTTC
CASSAPYQETQYF
>TRBV7-2|TRBJ1-1|-|-
TGTGCCAGCAGCTTATCACCTAAGGGGACTGAAGCTTTCTTT
CASSLSPKGTEAFF
>TRBV19|TRBJ2-5|TRBD1|-
TGTGCCAGTAGTATCCGGGACAGGGGGCAAGAGACCCAGTACTTC
CASSIRDRGQETQYF
>TRBV11-3|TRBJ2-7|-|-
TGTGCCAGCAGCTTCCCCCCCCGAGGGTCCTACGAGCAGTACTTC
CASSFPPRGSYEQYF
>TRBV2|TRBJ2-1|TRBD2|-
TGTGCCAGCAGGGGACTAGCGGCTAACAATGAGCAGTTCTTC
CASRGLAANNEQFF
>TRBV18|TRBJ1-4|-|-
TGTGCCAGCTCACCGGGGGCCACTAATGAAAAACTGTTTTTT
CASSPGATNEKLFF
>TRBV5-1|TRBJ1-2|TRBD1|-
TGCGCCAGCAGCCCCGGGACAGGGAGGGGCTACACCTTC
CASSPGTGRGYTF
>TRBV6-1|TRBJ1-2|-|-
TGTGCCAGCAGTGAAATTAATTTTGTTCGAAGAGAGCCAAACTATGGCTACACCTTC
CASSEINFVRREPNYGYTF
>TRBV4-3|TRBJ2-5|TRBD2|-
TGCGCCAGCAGCCAGAACCCTGCGGGAGGGATTAAAGAGACCCAGTACTTC
CASSQNPAGGIKETQYF
>TRBV30|TRBJ2-3|-|-
TGTGCCTGGAGTCAGGGGAGTTTGACAGATACGCAGTATTTT
CAWSQGSLTDTQYF
>TRBV13|TRBJ1-2|-|-
TGTGCCAGCAGCTTTCAGGGGAACGGCTACACCTTC
CASSFQGNGYTF
>TRBV7-2|TRBJ1-5|-|-
TGTGCCAGCAGCTTCCGGGGGGGCAATCAGCCCCAGCATTTT
CASSFRGGNQPQHF
>TRBV7-2|TRBJ1-6|-|-
TGTGCCAGCAGCTTAGACAGCTATAATTCACCCCTCCACTTT
CASSLDSYNSPLHF